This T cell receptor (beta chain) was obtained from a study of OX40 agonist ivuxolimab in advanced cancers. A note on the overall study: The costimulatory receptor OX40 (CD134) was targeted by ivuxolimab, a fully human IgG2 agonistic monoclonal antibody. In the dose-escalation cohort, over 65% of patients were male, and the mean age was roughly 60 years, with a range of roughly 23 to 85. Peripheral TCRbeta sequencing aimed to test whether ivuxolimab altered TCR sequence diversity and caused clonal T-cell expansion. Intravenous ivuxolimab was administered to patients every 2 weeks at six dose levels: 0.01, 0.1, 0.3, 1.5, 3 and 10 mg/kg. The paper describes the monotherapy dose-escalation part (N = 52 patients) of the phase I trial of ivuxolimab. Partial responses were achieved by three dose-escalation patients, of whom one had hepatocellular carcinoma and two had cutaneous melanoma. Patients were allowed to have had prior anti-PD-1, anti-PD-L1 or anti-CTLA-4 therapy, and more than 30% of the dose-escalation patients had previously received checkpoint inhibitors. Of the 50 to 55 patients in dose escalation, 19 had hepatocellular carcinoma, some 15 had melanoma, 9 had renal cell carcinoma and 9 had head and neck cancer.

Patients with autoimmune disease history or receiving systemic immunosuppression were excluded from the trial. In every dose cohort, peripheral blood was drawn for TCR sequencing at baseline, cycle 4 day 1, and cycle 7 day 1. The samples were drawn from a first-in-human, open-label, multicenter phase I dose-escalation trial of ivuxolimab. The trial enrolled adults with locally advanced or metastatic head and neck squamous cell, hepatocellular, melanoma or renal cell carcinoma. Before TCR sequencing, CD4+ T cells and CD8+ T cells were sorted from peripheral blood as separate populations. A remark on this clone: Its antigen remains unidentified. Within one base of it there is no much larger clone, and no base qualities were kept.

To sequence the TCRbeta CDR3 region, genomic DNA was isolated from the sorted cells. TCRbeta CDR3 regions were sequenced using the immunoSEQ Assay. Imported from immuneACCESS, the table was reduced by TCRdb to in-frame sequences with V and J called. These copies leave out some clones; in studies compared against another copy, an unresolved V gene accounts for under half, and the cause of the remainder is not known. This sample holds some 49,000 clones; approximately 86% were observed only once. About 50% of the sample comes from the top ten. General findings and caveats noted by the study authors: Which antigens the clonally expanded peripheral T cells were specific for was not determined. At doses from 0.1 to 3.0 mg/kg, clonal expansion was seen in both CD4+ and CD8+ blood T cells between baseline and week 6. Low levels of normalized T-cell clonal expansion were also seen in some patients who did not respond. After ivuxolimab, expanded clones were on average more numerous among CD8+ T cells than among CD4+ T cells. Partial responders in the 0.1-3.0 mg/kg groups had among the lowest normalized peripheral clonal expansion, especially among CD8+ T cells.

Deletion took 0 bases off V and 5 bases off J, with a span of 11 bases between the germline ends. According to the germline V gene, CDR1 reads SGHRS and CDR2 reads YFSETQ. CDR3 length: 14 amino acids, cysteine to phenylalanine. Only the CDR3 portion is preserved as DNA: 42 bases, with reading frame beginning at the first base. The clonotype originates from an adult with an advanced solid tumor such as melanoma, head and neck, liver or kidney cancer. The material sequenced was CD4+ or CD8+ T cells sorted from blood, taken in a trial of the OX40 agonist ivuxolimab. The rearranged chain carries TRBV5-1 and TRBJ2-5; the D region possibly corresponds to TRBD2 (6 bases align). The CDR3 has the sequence CASSLGAAGETQYF. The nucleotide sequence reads TGCGCCAGCAGCTTGGGAGCGGCGGGGGAGACCCAGTACTTC. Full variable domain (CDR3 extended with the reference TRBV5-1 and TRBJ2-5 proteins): KAGVTQTPRYLIKTRGQQVTLSCSPISGHRSVSWYQQTPGQGLQFLFEYFSETQRNKGNFPGRFSGRQFSNSRSEMNVSTLELGDSALYLCASSLGAAGETQYFGPGTRLLVL.